A selection of T cell receptor beta chains follows, all from one sample in a study of cytomegalovirus exposure and HLA in healthy donors. Here immunoSEQ multiplex PCR was the method, and the copy in TCRdb shows in-frame clones only, minus some. The sample consists of about 100,000 clones, 70% to 80% of them appearing once. Input material: PBMCs. The receptors shown here come from a female donor in good health and CMV-seropositive. CDR3s include the opening cysteine and the closing phenylalanine or tryptophan. Clone size is shown for a subset of rows, as once, few, many or a class of expanded clone.

J: TRBJ2-7
length: 14
size: NA
V: TRBV7-2
CDR3: CASSRGQGGDEQYF

J: TRBJ2-1
length: 19
size: NA
V: TRBV30
CDR3: CAWSVQRSREGLRHNEQFF

J: TRBJ1-3
length: 16
size: NA
V: TRBV18
CDR3: CASSPQGGHSGNTIYF

J: TRBJ2-5
length: 13
size: NA
V: TRBV6-5
CDR3: CASGIDSRETQYF

J: TRBJ2-2
length: 13
size: NA
V: TRBV30
CDR3: CAWSVQGIGELFF

J: TRBJ2-2
length: 16
size: NA
V: TRBV27
CDR3: CASSSRGGGWNRELFF

J: TRBJ2-1
length: 16
size: NA
V: TRBV6-6
CDR3: CASSWAQERLGSGQFF

J: TRBJ2-5
length: 15
size: once
V: TRBV11-3
CDR3: CASSPGQTDLIAQYF

J: TRBJ2-5
length: 15
size: NA
V: TRBV5-1
CDR3: CASHGVGGSAKTQYF

J: TRBJ2-3
length: 13
size: NA
V: TRBV6-5
CDR3: CASSGRLTDTQYF

J: TRBJ2-7
length: 15
size: NA
V: TRBV7-9
CDR3: CASSLGGHRSYEQYF

J: TRBJ2-1
length: 15
size: NA
V: TRBV30
CDR3: CAWRGGPISYNEQFF

J: TRBJ2-6
length: 15
size: NA
V: TRBV6-5
CDR3: CASSSSSSGANVLTF

J: TRBJ2-7
length: 14
size: NA
V: TRBV29-1
CDR3: CSVEVGDRVYEQYF

J: TRBJ2-1
length: 16
size: once
V: TRBV27
CDR3: CASSLSGTVSYNEQFF

J: TRBJ2-7
length: 14
size: NA
V: TRBV29-1
CDR3: CSVVGGGGGREQYF

J: TRBJ1-2
length: 15
size: NA
V: TRBV18
CDR3: CASSPRGQGGYGYTF

J: TRBJ2-4
length: 16
size: NA
V: TRBV28
CDR3: CASRMTSGTAKNIQYF

J: TRBJ2-1
length: 18
size: NA
V: TRBV11-2
CDR3: CASSLGGAAGANHNEQFF

J: TRBJ1-3
length: 14
size: NA
V: TRBV25-1
CDR3: CASSETKTRNTIYF

J: TRBJ2-7
length: 16
size: few
V: TRBV27
CDR3: CASSFRPRATSYEQYF

J: TRBJ2-5
length: 15
size: NA
V: TRBV19
CDR3: CASSLGTGDQETQYF

J: TRBJ2-3
length: 15
size: few
V: TRBV7-3
CDR3: CASSLTPARTDTQYF

J: TRBJ2-7
length: 14
size: NA
V: TRBV5-5
CDR3: CASSLASSSYEQYF

J: TRBJ2-1
length: 12
size: NA
V: TRBV11-3
CDR3: CASSLQGNEQFF

J: TRBJ1-4
length: 12
size: NA
V: TRBV30
CDR3: CAWSETGLKLFF

J: TRBJ2-6
length: 16
size: NA
V: TRBV5-1
CDR3: CASSPMVGSGANVLTF

J: TRBJ2-3
length: 15
size: few
V: TRBV6-4
CDR3: CASSDNPGGTDTQYF

J: TRBJ2-7
length: 15
size: NA
V: TRBV27
CDR3: CASSLSGRDSYEQYF

J: TRBJ2-3
length: 15
size: once
V: TRBV4-3
CDR3: CASSQETRGQYTQYF

J: TRBJ2-5
length: 13
size: NA
V: TRBV28
CDR3: CASSGGPVETQYF

J: TRBJ2-5
length: 14
size: NA
V: TRBV28
CDR3: CASSLLAGGREQYF

J: TRBJ1-3
length: 17
size: NA
V: TRBV7-6
CDR3: CASSLAGTGSSGNTIYF

J: TRBJ2-7
length: 13
size: NA
V: TRBV27
CDR3: CASALGGSYEQYF

J: TRBJ1-1
length: 15
size: NA
V: TRBV2
CDR3: CASSGGQRMDTEAFF

J: TRBJ1-2
length: 13
size: NA
V: TRBV28
CDR3: CASSPGGSYGYTF

J: TRBJ2-5
length: 13
size: NA
V: TRBV29-1
CDR3: CSAAVGRLMAQYF

J: TRBJ1-4
length: 17
size: NA
V: TRBV9
CDR3: CASSVGGTDTTNEKLFF

J: TRBJ1-2
length: 15
size: NA
V: TRBV5-5
CDR3: CASSLDAGNIYGYTF

J: TRBJ2-5
length: 14
size: NA
V: TRBV30
CDR3: CAWSVLSTKETQYF

J: TRBJ2-1
length: 14
size: NA
V: TRBV27
CDR3: CASSNPWGGNEQFF

J: TRBJ1-1
length: 13
size: NA
V: TRBV7-9
CDR3: CASSFSGRGEAFF

J: TRBJ1-2
length: 13
size: NA
V: TRBV9
CDR3: CASSVNRGHGYTF